Following are 12 T cell receptor beta chains from one sample sequenced in a study of shared clonotypes between healthy human individuals. Naive CD8 cells lacked CD45RO, underwent positive selection for CCR7 and left out terminally differentiated effector memory CD45RA+ cells. TCRdb keeps only in-frame clones here, not all; method: immunoSEQ multiplex PCR. The sample carries about 820,000 clones, roughly 92% recorded once. The material sequenced was naive CD8+ T cells sorted from blood. Source of these receptors: a man under 40 in good health.

This clone occurred once. This rearrangement joins TRBV5-1 to TRBJ2-6; no firm D call. Germline V gene sequence: CDR1 SGHRS, CDR2 YFSETQ. V lost 5 bases and J 0 bases, leaving 3 bases between the germline ends. The CDR3 has 13 residues. The chain's CDR3 is CASSYSGANVLTF. CDR3 bases: TGCGCCAGCAGTTACTCTGGGGCCAACGTCCTGACTTTC. Using reference TRBV5-1 and TRBJ2-6 for the parts outside the CDR3, the full variable domain is KAGVTQTPRYLIKTRGQQVTLSCSPISGHRSVSWYQQTPGQGLQFLFEYFSETQRNKGNFPGRFSGRQFSNSRSEMNVSTLELGDSALYLCASSYSGANVLTFGAGSRLTVL.

This sequence joins TRBV30 and TRBJ2-7; perhaps TRBD2 as D (6 bases). This CDR3 spans 14 amino acids. V dropped 3 bases and J dropped 7 bases, with 19 bases sitting between them. The germline V gene encodes CDR1 GTSNPN and CDR2 SVGIG (reference sequence). The CDR3 coding sequence is TGTGCCTGGAGCAGTGGAGCCGGGACTGATGAGCAGTACTTC. This sequence encodes CAWSSGAGTDEQYF.

The chain carries TRBV28 and TRBJ2-1; D unclear. Germline CDR1 MDHEN, CDR2 SYDVKM. Trimming shortened V by 2 bases and J by 4 bases, and 6 bases separated the two germline ends. CDR3 length: 13 residues. CDR3 in DNA: TGTGCCAGCAGTTTACCCCCGTACAATGAGCAGTTCTTC. Translated: CASSLPPYNEQFF.

This clone has just one count. The gene calls are TRBV29-1 and TRBJ1-2; D is perhaps TRBD1 (5 bases). Looked up from germline, CDR1 is SQVTM and CDR2 is ANQGSEA. V lost 2 bases and J 6 bases, leaving 13 bases between the germline ends. The CDR3 totals 13 residues. For the CDR3, the DNA is TGCAGCGTTGAAACGGGGGGAAGTGATGGCTACACCTTC. This sequence encodes CSVETGGSDGYTF.

The chain has TRBV28 and TRBJ2-7; 9 bases align to TRBD2. Looked up from germline, CDR1 is MDHEN and CDR2 is SYDVKM. The CDR3 covers 15 residues. The V segment lost 4 bases and the J segment 1 base; nucleotides outside the gene matches: 5. The CDR3 is CASSSPSGRSYEQYF. The CDR3, as DNA: TGTGCCAGCAGTTCCCCAAGCGGGAGGTCCTACGAGCAGTACTTC.

This clone came up a few times. The V and J genes are TRBV9 and TRBJ2-3; 8 positions match TRBD2. The V and J ends lost 4 bases and 1 base, in that order; junction bases with no gene match: 14. The length of the CDR3 is 18 residues. CDR1 and CDR2 (germline): SGDLS, YYNGEE. This CDR3 is CASSPNSAGGWGTDTQYF. DNA of the CDR3: TGTGCCAGCAGCCCTAACAGCGCGGGAGGTTGGGGCACAGATACGCAGTATTTT.

The chain joins TRBV11-2 to TRBJ2-1; a weak D match, TRBD2 (6 bases). The germline V and J ends were trimmed by 5 bases and 8 bases, with 16 bases remaining between them. The CDR3 sequence is 14 residues long. Germline-derived CDR1 and CDR2 are SGHAT and FQNNGV. CDR3 DNA sequence: TGTGCCAGCAGCCCGAGTTGGGGGGAGGATGAGCAGTTCTTC. It translates to CASSPSWGEDEQFF.

This chain joins TRBV7-8 and TRBJ1-2, with D hard to call. Trimming left V 4 bases short and J 4 bases short, with 13 bases between. Germline V CDR1 and CDR2: SGHVS, FQNEAQ. There are 14 residues in the CDR3. CDR3 coding DNA: TGTGCCAGCAGCTCAGGATCCCCCTCCTATGGCTACACCTTC. Amino acids: CASSSGSPSYGYTF.

The CDR3 nucleotides read TGCAGTGCCACCTTTGACTACGAGCAGTACTTC. Amino acids: CSATFDYEQYF. The gene calls are TRBV20-1 and TRBJ2-7; no clear D. CDR1 is DFQATT and CDR2 is SNEGSKA in the germline V gene (reference sequence). The ends were cut back, 6 bases at V and 3 bases at J, with 9 bases in the middle. The CDR3 totals 11 residues.

This chain joins TRBV28 and TRBJ1-4; D is unclear. This CDR3 is built from 16 residues. Germline V gene data show CDR1 as MDHEN and CDR2 as SYDVKM. V lost 3 bases and J 6 bases, leaving 17 bases between the germline ends. The CDR3 DNA reads TGTGCCAGCAGTTTTCGCTCCGGGCCAACGGATGAAAAACTGTTTTTT. Translating gives CASSFRSGPTDEKLFF.

The V gene is TRBV6-1, the J gene TRBJ1-2; D is unclear. The CDR3 is 12 amino acids. Trimming left V 4 bases short and J 4 bases short, with 7 bases between. Germline CDR1 and CDR2: MNHNS and SASEGT. The CDR3 loop is CASSGGSYGYTF. Here the CDR3 DNA reads TGTGCCAGCAGTGGAGGGTCCTATGGCTACACCTTC.

Concerning this clone: Other DNA sequences in the sample encode the same CDR3. V gene TRBV27 combines with J gene TRBJ2-7; D is possibly TRBD2 (5 bases). The CDR3 runs 14 residues. V lost 3 bases, J lost 4 bases, and 13 bases lay in between. Looked up from germline, CDR1 is MNHEY and CDR2 is SMNVEV (reference sequence). CDR3 region: CASSFGLAGYEQYF. The CDR3 coding sequence is TGTGCCAGCAGTTTCGGGCTAGCTGGGTACGAGCAGTACTTC.